The sequence of this T cell receptor beta chain was determined in a study of T cells in Graves' hyperthyroidism and ophthalmopathy. The CDR3 length is 14 residues. The germline V and J ends were trimmed by 2 bases and 2 bases, with 4 bases remaining between them. Germline loops: CDR1 SGHAT, CDR2 FQNNGV. Amplification of TCR beta CDR3 regions was performed using RNA transcripts as template. The primer set for the first-round RT-PCR of the TCR CDR3 was HTBI. TCRdb re-derived calls from the multiplex PCR reads in MiXCR, one entry per CDR3 protein. The sample has 350,000 to 400,000 distinct CDR3 sequences, around 14% seen once.

The sample comprised blood. This rearrangement joins TRBV11-2 to TRBJ2-6; D gene ambiguous. The clonotype originates from a woman aged 55-70 years with Graves' hyperthyroidism. CDR3 DNA: TGTGCCAGCAGCTTAAGTGCTGGGGCCAACGTCCTGACTTTC. Protein sequence: CASSLSAGANVLTF.